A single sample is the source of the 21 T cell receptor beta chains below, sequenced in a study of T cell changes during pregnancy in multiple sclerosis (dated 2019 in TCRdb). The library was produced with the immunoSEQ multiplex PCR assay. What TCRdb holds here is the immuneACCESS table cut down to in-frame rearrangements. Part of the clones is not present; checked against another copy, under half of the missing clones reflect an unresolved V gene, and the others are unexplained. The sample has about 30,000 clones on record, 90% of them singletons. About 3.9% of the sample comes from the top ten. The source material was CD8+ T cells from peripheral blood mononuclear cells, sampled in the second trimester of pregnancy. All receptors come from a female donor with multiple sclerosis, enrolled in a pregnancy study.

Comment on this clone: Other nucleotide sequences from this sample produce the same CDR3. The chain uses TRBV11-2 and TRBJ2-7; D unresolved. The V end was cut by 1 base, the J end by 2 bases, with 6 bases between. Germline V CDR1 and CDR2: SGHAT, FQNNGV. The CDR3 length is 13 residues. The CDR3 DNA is TGTGCCAGCAGCTTAGGGCTAGCCTACGAGCAGTACTTC. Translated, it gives CASSLGLAYEQYF.

In nucleotides, the CDR3 is TGTGCCTGGAGCACCTCCGGGGGCTACGAGCAGTACTTC. It yields the protein CAWSTSGGYEQYF. This chain links TRBV30 with TRBJ2-7; a possible D gene is TRBD2 (6 bases). Trimming pared 3 bases from V and 3 bases from J, leaving 12 bases between. Germline CDR1 is GTSNPN and CDR2 is SVGIG (reference sequence). The CDR3 extends over 13 amino acids.

CDR3 sequence (DNA): TGTGCCAGCAGGGTCGGAGGTCATGAGCAGTATTTT. Translating gives CASRVGGHEQYF. V is TRBV6-5 and J is TRBJ2-3; D possibly corresponds to TRBD2 (5 bases). CDR3 length: 12 amino acids. Germline V gives CDR1 MNHEY, CDR2 SVGAGI. The V and J ends lost 6 bases and 11 bases respectively, with 15 bases between them.

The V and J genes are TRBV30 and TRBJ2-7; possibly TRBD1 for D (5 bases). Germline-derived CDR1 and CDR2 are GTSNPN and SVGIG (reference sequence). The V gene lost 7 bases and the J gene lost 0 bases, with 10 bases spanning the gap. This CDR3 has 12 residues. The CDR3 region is CASRDSSYEQYF. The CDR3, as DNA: TGTGCCTCTCGCGACAGCTCCTACGAGCAGTACTTC.

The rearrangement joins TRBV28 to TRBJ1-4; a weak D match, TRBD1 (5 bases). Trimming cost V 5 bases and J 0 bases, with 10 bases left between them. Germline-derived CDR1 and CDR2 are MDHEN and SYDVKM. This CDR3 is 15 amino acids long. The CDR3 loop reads CASSHDSTTNEKLFF. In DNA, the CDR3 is TGTGCCAGCAGTCATGACAGTACAACTAATGAAAAACTGTTTTTT.

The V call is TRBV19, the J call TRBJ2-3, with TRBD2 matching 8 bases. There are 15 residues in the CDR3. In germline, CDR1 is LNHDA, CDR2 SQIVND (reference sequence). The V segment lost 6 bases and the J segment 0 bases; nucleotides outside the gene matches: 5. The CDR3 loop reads CASRSSGTSTDTQYF. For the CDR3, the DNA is TGTGCCAGTAGGAGTAGCGGGACTAGCACAGATACGCAGTATTTT. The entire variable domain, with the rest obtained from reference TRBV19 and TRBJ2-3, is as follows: DGGITQSPKYLFRKEGQNVTLSCEQNLNHDAMYWYRQDPGQGLRLIYYSQIVNDFQKGDIAEGYSVSREKKESFPLTVTSAQKNPTAFYLCASRSSGTSTDTQYFGPGTRLTVL.

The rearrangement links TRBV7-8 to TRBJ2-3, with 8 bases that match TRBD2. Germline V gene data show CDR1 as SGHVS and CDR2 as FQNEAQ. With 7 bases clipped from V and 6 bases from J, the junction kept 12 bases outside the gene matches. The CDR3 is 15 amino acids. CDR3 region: CASTEKGTSGDTQYF. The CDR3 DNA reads TGTGCCAGCACAGAGAAGGGGACTAGTGGGGATACGCAGTATTTT.

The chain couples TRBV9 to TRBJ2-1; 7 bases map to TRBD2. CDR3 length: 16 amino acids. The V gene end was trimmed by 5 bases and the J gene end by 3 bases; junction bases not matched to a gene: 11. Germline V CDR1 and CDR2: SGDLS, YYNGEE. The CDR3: CASRRGVAGNYNEQFF. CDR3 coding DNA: TGTGCCAGCAGGAGAGGAGTAGCGGGTAACTACAATGAGCAGTTCTTC. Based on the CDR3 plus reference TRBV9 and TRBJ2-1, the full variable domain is DSGVTQTPKHLITATGQRVTLRCSPRSGDLSVYWYQQSLDQGLQFLIQYYNGEERAKGNILERFSAQQFPDLHSELNLSSLELGDSALYFCASRRGVAGNYNEQFFGPGTRLTVL.

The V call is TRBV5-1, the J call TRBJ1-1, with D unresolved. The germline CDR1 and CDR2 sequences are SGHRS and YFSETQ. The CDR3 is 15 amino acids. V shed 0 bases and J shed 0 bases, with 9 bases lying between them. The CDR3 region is CASSLAGLVNTEAFF. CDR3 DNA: TGCGCCAGCAGCTTGGCGGGGTTGGTGAACACTGAAGCTTTCTTT.

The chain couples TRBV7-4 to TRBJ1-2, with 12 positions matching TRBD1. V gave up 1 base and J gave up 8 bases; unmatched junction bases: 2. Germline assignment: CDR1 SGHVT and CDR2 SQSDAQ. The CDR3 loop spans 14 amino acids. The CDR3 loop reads CASSLGDRGPGYTF. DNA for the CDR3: TGTGCCAGCAGCTTAGGGGACAGGGGGCCAGGCTACACCTTC.

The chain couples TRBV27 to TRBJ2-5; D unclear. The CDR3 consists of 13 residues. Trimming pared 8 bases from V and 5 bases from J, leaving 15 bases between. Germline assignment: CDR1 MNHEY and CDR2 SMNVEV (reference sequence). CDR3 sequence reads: CASSPNLVETQYF. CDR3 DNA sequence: TGTGCCAGCTCGCCCAACTTGGTGGAGACCCAGTACTTC.

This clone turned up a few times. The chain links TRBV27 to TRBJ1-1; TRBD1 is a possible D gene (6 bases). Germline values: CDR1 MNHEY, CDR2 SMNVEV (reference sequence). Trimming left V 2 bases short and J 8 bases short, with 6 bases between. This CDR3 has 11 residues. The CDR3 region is CASSLGTEAFF. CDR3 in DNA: TGTGCCAGCAGTTTAGGGACAGAAGCTTTCTTT.

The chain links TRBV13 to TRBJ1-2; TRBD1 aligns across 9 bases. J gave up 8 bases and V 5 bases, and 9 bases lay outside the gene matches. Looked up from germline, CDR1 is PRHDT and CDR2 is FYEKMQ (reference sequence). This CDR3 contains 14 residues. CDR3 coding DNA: TGTGCCAGCAGCCTTGGGACAGGGTGGAGAGGCTACACCTTC. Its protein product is CASSLGTGWRGYTF.

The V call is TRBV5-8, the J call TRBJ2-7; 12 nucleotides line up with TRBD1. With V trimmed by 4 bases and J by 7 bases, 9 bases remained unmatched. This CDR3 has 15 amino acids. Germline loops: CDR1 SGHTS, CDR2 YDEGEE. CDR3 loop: CASSVPGQGALEQYF. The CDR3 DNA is TGTGCCAGCAGCGTACCGGGACAGGGGGCGCTTGAGCAGTACTTC.

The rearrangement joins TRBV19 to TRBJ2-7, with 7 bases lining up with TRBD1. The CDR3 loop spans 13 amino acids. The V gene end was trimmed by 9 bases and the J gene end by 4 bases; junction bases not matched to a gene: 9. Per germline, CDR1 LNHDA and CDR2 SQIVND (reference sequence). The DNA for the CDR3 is TGTGCCAGCTCCCGGGACAGCTATTACGAGCAGTACTTC. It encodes CASSRDSYYEQYF.

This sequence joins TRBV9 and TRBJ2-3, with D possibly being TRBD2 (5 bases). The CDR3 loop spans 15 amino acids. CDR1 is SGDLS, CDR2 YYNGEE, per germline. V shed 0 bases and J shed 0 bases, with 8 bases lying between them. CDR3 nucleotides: TGTGCCAGCAGCGTAGGGGAGCGGAGCACAGATACGCAGTATTTT. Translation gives CASSVGERSTDTQYF.

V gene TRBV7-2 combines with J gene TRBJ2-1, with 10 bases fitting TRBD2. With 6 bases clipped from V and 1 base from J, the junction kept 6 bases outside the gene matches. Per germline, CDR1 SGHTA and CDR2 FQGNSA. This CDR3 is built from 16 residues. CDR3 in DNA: TGTGCCAGCAGAAACGTACTAGCGGGATCCTACAATGAGCAGTTCTTC. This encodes CASRNVLAGSYNEQFF.

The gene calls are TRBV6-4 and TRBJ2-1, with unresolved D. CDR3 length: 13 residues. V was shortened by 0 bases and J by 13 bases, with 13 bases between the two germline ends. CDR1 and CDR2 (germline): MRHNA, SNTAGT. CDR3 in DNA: TGTGCCAGCAGTGACTCCGCGGCTTCTGTCCAGTTCTTC. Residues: CASSDSAASVQFF.

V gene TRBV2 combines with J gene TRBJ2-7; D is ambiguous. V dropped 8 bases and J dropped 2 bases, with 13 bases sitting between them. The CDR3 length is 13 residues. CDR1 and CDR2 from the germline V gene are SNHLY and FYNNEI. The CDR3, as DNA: TGTGCCAGCTCACCTACTCATACCTACGAGCAGTACTTC. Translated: CASSPTHTYEQYF.

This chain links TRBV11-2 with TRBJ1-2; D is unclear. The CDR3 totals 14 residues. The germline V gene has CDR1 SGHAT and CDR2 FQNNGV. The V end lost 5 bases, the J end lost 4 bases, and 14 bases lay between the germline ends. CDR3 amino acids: CASSPGGLFYGYTF. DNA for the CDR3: TGTGCCAGCAGCCCGGGCGGGCTTTTCTATGGCTACACCTTC.

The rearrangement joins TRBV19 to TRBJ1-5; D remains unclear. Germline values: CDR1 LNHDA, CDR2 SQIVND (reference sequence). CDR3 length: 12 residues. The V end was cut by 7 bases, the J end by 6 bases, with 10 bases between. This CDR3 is CASTTGSQPQHF. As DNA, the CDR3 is TGTGCCAGTACTACCGGGAGTCAGCCCCAGCATTTT.